This T cell receptor beta chain was obtained from a study of blood T cell repertoires in COVID-19. In the study overall: From T cells, B-cell-depleted T cells, or PBMCs came the material, which was cDNA or gDNA.

The assay was immunoSEQ multiplex PCR, and TCRdb's table has in-frame clones only and misses some. This table has about 220,000 clones, around 82% appearing once. CDR1 is MDHEN and CDR2 is SYDVKM in the germline V gene. V was cut by 2 bases and J by 4 bases, with 17 bases left in between. The CDR3 is 17 amino acids. The sample consisted of peripheral blood. The sequence derives from a woman in her thirties who had recovered from COVID-19. The chain links TRBV28 to TRBJ2-2; D is perhaps TRBD2 (6 bases). The CDR3 loop is CASSLRRGSLGTGELFF. In DNA form, the CDR3 reads TGTGCCAGCAGTTTAAGACGGGGGAGTCTAGGCACCGGGGAGCTGTTTTTT.